This T cell receptor (beta chain) appears in the sequencing data of a study of control samples from healthy donors and cancer patients. Produced via immunoSEQ multiplex PCR; TCRdb's table is partial and in-frame only. The sample lists some 74,000 clones, 94% occurring once. The V end lost 2 bases, the J end lost 4 bases, and 11 bases lay between the germline ends. Germline-derived CDR1 and CDR2 are MNHEY and SMNVEV (reference sequence). CDR3 length: 14 residues. J is TRBJ1-1 and V is TRBV27; maybe TRBD1 (5 bases). This receptor was taken from a woman aged 25 to 45 in good health. Sequencing input: blood. As DNA, the CDR3 is TGTGCCAGCAGTTTAGGACCAGGGACCACTGAAGCTTTCTTT. Its translation is CASSLGPGTTEAFF.